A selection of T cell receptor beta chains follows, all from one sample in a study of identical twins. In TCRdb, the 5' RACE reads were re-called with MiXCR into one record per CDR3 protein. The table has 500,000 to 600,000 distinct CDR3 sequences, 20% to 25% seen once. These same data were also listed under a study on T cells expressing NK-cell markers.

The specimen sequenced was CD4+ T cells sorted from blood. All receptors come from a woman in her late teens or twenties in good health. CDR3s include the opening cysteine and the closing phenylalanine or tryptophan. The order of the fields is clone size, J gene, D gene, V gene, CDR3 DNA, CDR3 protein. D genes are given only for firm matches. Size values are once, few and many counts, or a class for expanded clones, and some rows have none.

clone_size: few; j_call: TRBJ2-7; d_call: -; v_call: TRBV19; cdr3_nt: TGTGCCAGTAGGGAAGGGGTCGAGCAGTACTTC; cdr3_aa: CASREGVEQYF
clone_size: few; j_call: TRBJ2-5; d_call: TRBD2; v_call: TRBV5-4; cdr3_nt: TGTGCCAGCAGCTTGGAACGGGCTAGCGGGGAGACCCAGTACTTC; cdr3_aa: CASSLERASGETQYF
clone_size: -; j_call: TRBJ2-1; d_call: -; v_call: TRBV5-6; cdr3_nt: TGTGCCAGCAGCTTGGATCTAGTTTATATGAATGAGCAGTTCTTC; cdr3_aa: CASSLDLVYMNEQFF
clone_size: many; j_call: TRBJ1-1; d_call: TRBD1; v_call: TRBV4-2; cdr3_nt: TGTGCCAGCAGCCACCGGGACAGGGTGTCTGAAGCTTTCTTT; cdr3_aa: CASSHRDRVSEAFF
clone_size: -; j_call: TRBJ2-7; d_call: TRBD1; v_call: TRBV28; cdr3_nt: TGTGCCAGCATGGGACAGGGGTTCCACGAGCAGTACTTC; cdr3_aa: CASMGQGFHEQYF
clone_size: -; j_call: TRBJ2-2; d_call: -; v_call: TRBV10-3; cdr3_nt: TGTGCCACCCGAGGAATTTTCTTGGGGGAGCTGTTTTTT; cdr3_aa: CATRGIFLGELFF
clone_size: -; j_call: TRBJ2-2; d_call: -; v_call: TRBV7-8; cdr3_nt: TGTGCCAGCAGCCAAAAGGCGTCTGGCACCGGGGAGCTGTTTTTT; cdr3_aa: CASSQKASGTGELFF
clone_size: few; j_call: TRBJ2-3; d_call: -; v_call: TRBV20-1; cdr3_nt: TGCAGTGCTAGAAGAGGTGGGGGGTGGGTAGCAGATACGCAGTATTTT; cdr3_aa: CSARRGGGWVADTQYF
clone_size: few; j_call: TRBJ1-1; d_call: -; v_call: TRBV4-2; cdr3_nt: TGTGCCAGCAGCCCGCGGCCCCTTTTGAACACTGAAGCTTTCTTT; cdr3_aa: CASSPRPLLNTEAFF
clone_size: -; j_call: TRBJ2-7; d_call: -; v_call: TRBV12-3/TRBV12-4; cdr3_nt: TGTGCCAGCAGCCCTAACAACTACGAGCAGTACTTC; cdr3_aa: CASSPNNYEQYF
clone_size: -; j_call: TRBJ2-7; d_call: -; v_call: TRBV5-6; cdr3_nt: TGTGCCAGCAGGCGGGACTTCCTCGGCGAGCAGTACTTC; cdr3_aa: CASRRDFLGEQYF
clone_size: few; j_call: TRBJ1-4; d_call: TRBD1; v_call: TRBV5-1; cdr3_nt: TGCGCCAGCAGATCTCACTTAACAGGGGGCGAAGGCGAAAAACTGTTTTTT; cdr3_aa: CASRSHLTGGEGEKLFF
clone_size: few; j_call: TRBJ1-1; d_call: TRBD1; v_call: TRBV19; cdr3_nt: TGTGCCAGTAGTATAGTTTATCAGGGGGGGAACACTGAAGCTTTCTTT; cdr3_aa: CASSIVYQGGNTEAFF
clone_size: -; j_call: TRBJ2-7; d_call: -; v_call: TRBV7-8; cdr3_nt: TGTGCCAGCAGCTTAGGCCCCCGGGTGGCTTCCTACGAGCAGTACTTC; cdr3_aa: CASSLGPRVASYEQYF
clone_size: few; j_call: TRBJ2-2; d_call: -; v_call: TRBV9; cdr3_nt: TGTGCCAGCAGCAGCTACCTCAGGGAGACCGGGGAGCTGTTTTTT; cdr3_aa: CASSSYLRETGELFF
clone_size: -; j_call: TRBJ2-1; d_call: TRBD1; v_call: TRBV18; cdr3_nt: TGTGCCAGCTCACTTACCTCCGGGACAGGCTACAATGAGCAGTTCTTC; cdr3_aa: CASSLTSGTGYNEQFF
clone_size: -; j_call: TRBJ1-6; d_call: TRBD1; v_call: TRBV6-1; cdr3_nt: TGTGCCAGCAGGGCGGGACAGAATAATTCACCCCTCCACTTT; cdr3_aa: CASRAGQNNSPLHF
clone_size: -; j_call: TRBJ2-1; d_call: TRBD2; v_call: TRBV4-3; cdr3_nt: TGCGCCAGCAGCCAAGGATCTAGCGGGAACTATGAGCAGTTCTTC; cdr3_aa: CASSQGSSGNYEQFF
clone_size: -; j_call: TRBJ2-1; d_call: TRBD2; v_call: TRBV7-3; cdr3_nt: TGTGCCAGCAGCTTAAGTAGTAGCGGGGGCTACAATGAGCAGTTCTTC; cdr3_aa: CASSLSSSGGYNEQFF
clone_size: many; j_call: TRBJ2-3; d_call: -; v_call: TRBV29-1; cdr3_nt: TGCAGCGTCTCCCATTCAGGGCCCACAGATACGCAGTATTTT; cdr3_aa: CSVSHSGPTDTQYF
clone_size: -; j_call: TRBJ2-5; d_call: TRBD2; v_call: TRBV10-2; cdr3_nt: TGCGCCAGTGGGGGTGGCGGGGGGAAGGAGACCCAGTACTTC; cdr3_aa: CASGGGGGKETQYF
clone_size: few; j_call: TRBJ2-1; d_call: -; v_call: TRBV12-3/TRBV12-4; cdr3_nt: TGTGCCAGCAGTTTAATCGGGGCCCTCTACAATGAGCAGTTCTTC; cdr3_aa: CASSLIGALYNEQFF
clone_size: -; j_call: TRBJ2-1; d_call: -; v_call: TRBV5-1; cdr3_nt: TGCGCCAGCAGCCCCTCGATTGGACCTCGGAATGAGCAGTTCTTC; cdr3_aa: CASSPSIGPRNEQFF
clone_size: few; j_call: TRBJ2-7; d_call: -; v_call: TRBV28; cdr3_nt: TGTGCCAGCAGACTTCAAGGGGCAATCTACGAGCAGTACTTC; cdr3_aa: CASRLQGAIYEQYF
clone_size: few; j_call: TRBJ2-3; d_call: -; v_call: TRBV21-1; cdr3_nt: TGTGCCAGCAGCAAAGGTGGGCCAGATACGCAGTATTTT; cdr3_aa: CASSKGGPDTQYF
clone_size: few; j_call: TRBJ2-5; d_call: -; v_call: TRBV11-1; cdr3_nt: TGTGCCAGCAGCTTTAAAAGGGAGACCCAGTACTTC; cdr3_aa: CASSFKRETQYF
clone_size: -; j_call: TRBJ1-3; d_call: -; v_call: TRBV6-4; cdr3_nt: TGTGCCAGCACGAAAGGCTCTGGAAACACCATATATTTT; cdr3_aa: CASTKGSGNTIYF
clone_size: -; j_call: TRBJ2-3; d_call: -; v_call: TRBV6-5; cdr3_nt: TGTGCCAGCAGTTTTTCCGACGGACAAGATACGCAGTATTTT; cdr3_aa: CASSFSDGQDTQYF
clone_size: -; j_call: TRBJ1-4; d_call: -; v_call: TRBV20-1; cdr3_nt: TGCAGTGCTAGAGGCAGGGGCCGAGGGGTCTTTAATGAAAAACTGTTTTTT; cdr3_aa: CSARGRGRGVFNEKLFF
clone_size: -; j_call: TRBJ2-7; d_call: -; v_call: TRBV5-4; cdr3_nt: TGTGCCAGCAGCTTGGGGAGCACCCGTGTTAAGGAGCAGTACTTC; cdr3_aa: CASSLGSTRVKEQYF
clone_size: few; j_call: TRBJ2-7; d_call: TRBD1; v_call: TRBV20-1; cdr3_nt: TGCAGTGCGGGACAGGCTTTGTCCTACGAGCAGTACTTC; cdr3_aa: CSAGQALSYEQYF
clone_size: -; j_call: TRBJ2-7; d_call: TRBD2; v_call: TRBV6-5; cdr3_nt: TGTGCCAGCAGTTACCGGCTAGCGGGATCCTACGAGCAGTACTTC; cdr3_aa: CASSYRLAGSYEQYF
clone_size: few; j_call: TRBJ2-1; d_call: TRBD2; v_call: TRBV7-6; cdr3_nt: TGTGCCAGCAGCCGCAGTATCACTAGCGGGAGGGCCTCCTACAATGAGCAGTTCTTC; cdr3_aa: CASSRSITSGRASYNEQFF
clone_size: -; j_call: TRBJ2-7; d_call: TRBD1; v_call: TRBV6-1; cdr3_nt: TGTGCCAGCAGTGGGATAGGACAGGGCCTATCCTACGAGCAGTACTTC; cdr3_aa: CASSGIGQGLSYEQYF
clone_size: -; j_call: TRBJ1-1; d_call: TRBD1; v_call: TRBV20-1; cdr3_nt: TGCAGTGCTAGCCCGGGGACAGGGGTAGGAACTGAAGCTTTCTTT; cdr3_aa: CSASPGTGVGTEAFF
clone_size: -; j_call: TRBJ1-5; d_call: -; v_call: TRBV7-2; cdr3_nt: TGTGCCAGCAGCTTAGCGCGGTTCAATCAGCCCCAGCATTTT; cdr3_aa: CASSLARFNQPQHF
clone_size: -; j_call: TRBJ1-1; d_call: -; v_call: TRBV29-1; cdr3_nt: TGCAGCGTTGTCAGGGACATGAACACTGAAGCTTTCTTT; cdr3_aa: CSVVRDMNTEAFF
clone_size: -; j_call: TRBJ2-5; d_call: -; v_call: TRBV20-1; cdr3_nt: TGCAGTGCTCGACGGGACACCCAAGAGACCCAGTACTTC; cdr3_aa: CSARRDTQETQYF